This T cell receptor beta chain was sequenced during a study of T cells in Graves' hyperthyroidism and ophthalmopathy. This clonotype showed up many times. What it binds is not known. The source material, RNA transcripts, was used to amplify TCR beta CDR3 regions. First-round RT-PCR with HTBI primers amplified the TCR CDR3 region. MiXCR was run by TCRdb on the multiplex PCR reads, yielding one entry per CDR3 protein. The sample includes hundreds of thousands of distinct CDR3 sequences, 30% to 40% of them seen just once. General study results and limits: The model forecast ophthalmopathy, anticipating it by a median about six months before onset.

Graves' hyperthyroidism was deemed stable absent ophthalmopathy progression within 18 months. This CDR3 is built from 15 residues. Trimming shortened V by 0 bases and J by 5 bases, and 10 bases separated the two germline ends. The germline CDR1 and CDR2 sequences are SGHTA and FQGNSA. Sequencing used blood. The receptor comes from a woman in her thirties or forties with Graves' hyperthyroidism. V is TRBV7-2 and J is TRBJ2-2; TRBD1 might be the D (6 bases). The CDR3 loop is CASSLADSRTGELFF. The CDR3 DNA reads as TGTGCCAGCAGCTTAGCGGACAGCCGTACCGGGGAGCTGTTTTTT.